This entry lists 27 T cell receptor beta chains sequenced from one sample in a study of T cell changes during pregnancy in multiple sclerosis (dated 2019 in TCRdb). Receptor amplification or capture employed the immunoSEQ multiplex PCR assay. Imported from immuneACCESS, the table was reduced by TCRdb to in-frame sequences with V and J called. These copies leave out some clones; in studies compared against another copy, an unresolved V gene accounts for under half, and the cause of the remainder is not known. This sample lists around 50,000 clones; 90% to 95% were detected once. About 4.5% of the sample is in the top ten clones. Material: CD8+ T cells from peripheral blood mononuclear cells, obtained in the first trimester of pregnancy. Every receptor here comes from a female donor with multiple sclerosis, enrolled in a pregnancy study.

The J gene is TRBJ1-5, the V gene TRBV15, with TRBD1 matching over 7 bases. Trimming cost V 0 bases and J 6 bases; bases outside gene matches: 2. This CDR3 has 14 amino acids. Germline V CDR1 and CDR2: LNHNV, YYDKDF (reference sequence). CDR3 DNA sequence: TGTGCCACCAGCAGAGAACAGGGGACTCAGCCCCAGCATTTT. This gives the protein CATSREQGTQPQHF.

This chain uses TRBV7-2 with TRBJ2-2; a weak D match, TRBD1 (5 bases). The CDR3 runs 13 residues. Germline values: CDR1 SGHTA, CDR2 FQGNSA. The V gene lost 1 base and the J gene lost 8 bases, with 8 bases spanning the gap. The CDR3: CASSLGGSGELFF. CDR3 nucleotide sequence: TGTGCCAGCAGCTTAGGGGGCAGTGGGGAGCTGTTTTTT.

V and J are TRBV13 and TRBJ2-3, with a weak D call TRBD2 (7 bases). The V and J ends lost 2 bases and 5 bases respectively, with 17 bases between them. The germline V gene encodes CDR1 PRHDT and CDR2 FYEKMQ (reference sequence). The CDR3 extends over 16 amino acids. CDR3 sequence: CASSLMRGGLGDTQYF. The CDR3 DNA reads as TGTGCCAGCAGCTTAATGAGGGGGGGCCTTGGAGATACGCAGTATTTT. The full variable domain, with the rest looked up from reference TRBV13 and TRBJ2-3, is AAGVIQSPRHLIKEKRETATLKCYPIPRHDTVYWYQQGPGQDPQFLISFYEKMQSDKGSIPDRFSAQQFSDYHSELNMSSLELGDSALYFCASSLMRGGLGDTQYFGPGTRLTVL.

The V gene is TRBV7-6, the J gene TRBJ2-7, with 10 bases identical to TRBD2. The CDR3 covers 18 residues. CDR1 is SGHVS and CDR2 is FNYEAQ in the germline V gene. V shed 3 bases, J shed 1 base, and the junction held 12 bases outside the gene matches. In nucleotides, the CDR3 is TGTGCCAGCAGCTTTGCCCATGGGGCTAGCGGGGGTTCCTACGAGCAGTACTTC. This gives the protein CASSFAHGASGGSYEQYF.

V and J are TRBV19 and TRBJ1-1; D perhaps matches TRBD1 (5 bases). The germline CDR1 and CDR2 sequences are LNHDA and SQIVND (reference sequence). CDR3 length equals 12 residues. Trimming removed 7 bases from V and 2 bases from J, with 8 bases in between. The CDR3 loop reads CASTDINTEAFF. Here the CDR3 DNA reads TGTGCCAGTACGGACATAAACACTGAAGCTTTCTTT.

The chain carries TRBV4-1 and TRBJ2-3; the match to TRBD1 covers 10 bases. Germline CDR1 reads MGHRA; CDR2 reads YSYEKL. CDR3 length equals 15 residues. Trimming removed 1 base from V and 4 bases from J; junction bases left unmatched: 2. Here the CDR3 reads CASSQGQGAADTQYF. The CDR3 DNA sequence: TGCGCCAGCAGCCAAGGACAGGGGGCCGCAGATACGCAGTATTTT.

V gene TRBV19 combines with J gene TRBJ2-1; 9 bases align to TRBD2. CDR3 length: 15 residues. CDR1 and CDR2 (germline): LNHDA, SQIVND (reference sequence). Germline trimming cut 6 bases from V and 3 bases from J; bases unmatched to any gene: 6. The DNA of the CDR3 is TGTGCCAGTAGACAAAGACTAGCGGACTACAATGAGCAGTTCTTC. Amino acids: CASRQRLADYNEQFF.

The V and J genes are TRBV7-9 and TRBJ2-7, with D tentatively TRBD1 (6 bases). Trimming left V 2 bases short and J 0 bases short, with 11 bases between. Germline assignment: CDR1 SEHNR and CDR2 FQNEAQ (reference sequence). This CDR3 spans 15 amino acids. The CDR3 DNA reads TGTGCCAGCAGCTTACCGGGACATCCCTCCTACGAGCAGTACTTC. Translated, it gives CASSLPGHPSYEQYF. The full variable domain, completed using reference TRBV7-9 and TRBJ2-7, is DTGVSQNPRHKITKRGQNVTFRCDPISEHNRLYWYRQTLGQGPEFLTYFQNEAQLEKSRLLSDRFSAERPKGSFSTLEIQRTEQGDSAMYLCASSLPGHPSYEQYFGPGTRLTVT.

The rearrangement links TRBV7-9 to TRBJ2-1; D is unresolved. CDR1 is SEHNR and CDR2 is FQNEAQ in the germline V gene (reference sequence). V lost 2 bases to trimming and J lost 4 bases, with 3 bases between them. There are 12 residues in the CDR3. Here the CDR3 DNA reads TGTGCCAGCAGCTTATCTTACAATGAGCAGTTCTTC. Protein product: CASSLSYNEQFF.

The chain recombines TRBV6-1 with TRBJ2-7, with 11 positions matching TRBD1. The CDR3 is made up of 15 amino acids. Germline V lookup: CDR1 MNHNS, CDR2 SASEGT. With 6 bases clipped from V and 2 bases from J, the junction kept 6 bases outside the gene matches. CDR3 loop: CASRAWTGGTYEQYF. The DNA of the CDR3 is TGTGCCAGCAGGGCTTGGACAGGGGGCACCTACGAGCAGTACTTC.

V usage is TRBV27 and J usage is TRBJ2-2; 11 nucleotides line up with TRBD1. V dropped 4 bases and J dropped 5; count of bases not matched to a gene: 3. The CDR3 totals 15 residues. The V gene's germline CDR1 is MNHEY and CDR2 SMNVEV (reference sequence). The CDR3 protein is CASSSGQGETGELFF. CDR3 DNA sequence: TGTGCCAGCAGTTCGGGACAGGGGGAAACCGGGGAGCTGTTTTTT.

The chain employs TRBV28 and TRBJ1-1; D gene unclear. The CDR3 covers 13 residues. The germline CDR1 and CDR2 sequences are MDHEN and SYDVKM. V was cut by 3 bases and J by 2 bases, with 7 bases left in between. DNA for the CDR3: TGTGCCAGCAGTTTCGGCGGCAACACTGAAGCTTTCTTT. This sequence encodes CASSFGGNTEAFF. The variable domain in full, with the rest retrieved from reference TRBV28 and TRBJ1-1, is DVKVTQSSRYLVKRTGEKVFLECVQDMDHENMFWYRQDPGLGLRLIYFSYDVKMKEKGDIPEGYSVSREKKERFSLILESASTNQTSMYLCASSFGGNTEAFFGQGTRLTVV.

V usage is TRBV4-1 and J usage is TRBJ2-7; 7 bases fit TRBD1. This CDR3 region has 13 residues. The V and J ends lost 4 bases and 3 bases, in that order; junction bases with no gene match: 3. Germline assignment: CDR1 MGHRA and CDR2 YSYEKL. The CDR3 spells CASSPGQFYEQYF. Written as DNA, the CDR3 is TGCGCCAGCAGCCCGGGACAGTTCTACGAGCAGTACTTC.

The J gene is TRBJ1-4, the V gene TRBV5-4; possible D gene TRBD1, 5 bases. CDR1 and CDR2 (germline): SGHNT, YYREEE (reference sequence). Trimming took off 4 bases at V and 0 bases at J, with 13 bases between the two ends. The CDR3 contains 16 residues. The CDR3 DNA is TGTGCCAGCAGCCATATGACGGGGGCAACTAATGAAAAACTGTTTTTT. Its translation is CASSHMTGATNEKLFF.

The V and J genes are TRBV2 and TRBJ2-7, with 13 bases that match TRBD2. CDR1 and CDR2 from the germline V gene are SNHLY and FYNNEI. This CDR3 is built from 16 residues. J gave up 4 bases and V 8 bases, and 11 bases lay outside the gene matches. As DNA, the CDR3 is TGTGCCAGCTCTGAAGGACTAGCGGGAGCTACGTACGAGCAGTACTTC. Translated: CASSEGLAGATYEQYF.

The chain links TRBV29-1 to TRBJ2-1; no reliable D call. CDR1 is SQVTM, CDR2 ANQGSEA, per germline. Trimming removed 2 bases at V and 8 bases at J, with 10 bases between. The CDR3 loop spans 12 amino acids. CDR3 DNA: TGCAGCGTTGAATTTAGGAGAGATGAGCAGTTCTTC. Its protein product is CSVEFRRDEQFF.

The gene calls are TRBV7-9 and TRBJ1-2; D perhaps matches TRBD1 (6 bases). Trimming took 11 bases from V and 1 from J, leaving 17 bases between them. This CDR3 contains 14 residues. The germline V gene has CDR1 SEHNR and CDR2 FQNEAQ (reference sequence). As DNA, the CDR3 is TGTGCCGGTTCCGACAGGAGCTATAACTATGGCTACACCTTC. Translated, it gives CAGSDRSYNYGYTF.

CDR3 in DNA: TGTGCCACCAGCAGGGGACAGGGCACCTATGGCTACACCTTC. Translation: CATSRGQGTYGYTF. The chain recombines TRBV15 with TRBJ1-2, with TRBD1 matching 9 bases. Germline V lookup: CDR1 LNHNV, CDR2 YYDKDF (reference sequence). Trimming removed 3 bases from V and 4 bases from J; junction bases left unmatched: 3. This CDR3 comprises 14 residues. Full variable domain (missing parts from reference TRBV15 and TRBJ1-2): DAMVIQNPRYQVTQFGKPVTLSCSQTLNHNVMYWYQQKSSQAPKLLFHYYDKDFNNEADTPDNFQSRRPNTSFCFLDIRSPGLGDTAMYLCATSRGQGTYGYTFGSGTRLTVV.

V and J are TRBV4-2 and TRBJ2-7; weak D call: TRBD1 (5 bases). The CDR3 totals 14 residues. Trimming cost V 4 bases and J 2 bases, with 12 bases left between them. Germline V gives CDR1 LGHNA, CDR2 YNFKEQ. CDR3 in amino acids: CASSPKVGAYEQYF. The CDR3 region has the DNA TGTGCCAGCAGCCCCAAGGTAGGGGCCTACGAGCAGTACTTC.

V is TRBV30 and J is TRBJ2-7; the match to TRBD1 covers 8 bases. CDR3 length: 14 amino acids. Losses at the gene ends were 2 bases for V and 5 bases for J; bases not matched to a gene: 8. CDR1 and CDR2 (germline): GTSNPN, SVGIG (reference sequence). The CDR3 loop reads CAWSRAGGADEQYF. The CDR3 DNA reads TGTGCCTGGAGTCGGGCAGGGGGCGCGGACGAGCAGTACTTC.

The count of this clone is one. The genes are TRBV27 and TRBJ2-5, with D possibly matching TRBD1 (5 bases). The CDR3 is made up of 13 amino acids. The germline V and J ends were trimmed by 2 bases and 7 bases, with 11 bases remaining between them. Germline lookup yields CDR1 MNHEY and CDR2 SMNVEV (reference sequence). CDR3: CASSLTGLRTQYF. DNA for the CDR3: TGTGCCAGCAGTTTAACAGGTTTGCGGACCCAGTACTTC.

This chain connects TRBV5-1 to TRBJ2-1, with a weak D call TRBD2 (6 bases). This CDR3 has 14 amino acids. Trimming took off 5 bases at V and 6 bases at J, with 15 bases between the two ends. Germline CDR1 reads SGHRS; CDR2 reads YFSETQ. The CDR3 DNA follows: TGCGCCAGCAGGGTAACGGGGGACTTCAATGAGCAGTTCTTC. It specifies CASRVTGDFNEQFF.

The CDR3 coding sequence is TGTGCCAGCAGCCATCACGACGGGAGCTCCTACAATGAGCAGTTCTTC. The encoded protein is CASSHHDGSSYNEQFF. This rearrangement joins TRBV5-8 to TRBJ2-1; possible D gene TRBD2, 6 bases. From germline, CDR1 is SGHTS and CDR2 YDEGEE. The V end lost 4 bases, the J end lost 0 bases, and 14 bases lay between the germline ends. The CDR3 runs to 16 residues.

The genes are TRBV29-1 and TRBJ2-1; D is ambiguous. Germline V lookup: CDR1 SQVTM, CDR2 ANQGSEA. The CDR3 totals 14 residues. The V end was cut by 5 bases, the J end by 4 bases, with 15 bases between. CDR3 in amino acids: CSVLLTTLYNEQFF. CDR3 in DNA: TGCAGCGTTCTTCTAACTACGCTTTACAATGAGCAGTTCTTC.

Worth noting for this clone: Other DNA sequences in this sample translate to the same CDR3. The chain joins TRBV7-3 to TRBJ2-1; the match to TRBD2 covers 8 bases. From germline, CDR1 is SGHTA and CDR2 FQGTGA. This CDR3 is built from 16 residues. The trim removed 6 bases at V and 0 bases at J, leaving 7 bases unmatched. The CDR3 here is CASSLSGGSSYNEQFF. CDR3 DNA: TGTGCCAGCAGTCTCTCGGGGGGGAGCTCCTACAATGAGCAGTTCTTC.

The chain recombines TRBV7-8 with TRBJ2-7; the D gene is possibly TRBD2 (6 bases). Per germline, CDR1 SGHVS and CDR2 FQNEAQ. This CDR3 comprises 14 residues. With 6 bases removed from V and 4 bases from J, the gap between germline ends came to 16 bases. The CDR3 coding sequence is TGTGCCAGCAGGCACGGAGGGTCCACGTACGAGCAGTACTTC. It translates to CASRHGGSTYEQYF. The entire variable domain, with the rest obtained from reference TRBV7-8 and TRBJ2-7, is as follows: GAGVSQSPRYKVAKRGQDVALRCDPISGHVSLFWYQQALGQGPEFLTYFQNEAQLDKSGLPSDRFFAERPEGSVSTLKIQRTQQEDSAVYLCASRHGGSTYEQYFGPGTRLTVT.

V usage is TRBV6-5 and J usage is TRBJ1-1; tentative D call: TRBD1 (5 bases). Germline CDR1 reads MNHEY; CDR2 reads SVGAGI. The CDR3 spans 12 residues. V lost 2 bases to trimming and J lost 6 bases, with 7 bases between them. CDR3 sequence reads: CASSYGGSEAFF. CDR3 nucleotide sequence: TGTGCCAGCAGTTACGGGGGGTCTGAAGCTTTCTTT.